This T cell receptor beta chain was recorded in a study of OX40 agonist ivuxolimab in advanced cancers. Study-level information: Dose-escalation patients' cancers were hepatocellular carcinoma, melanoma, renal cell or head and neck cancer.

Germline CDR1 is SGHNT and CDR2 is YYREEE (reference sequence). V dropped 4 bases and J dropped 0 bases, with 15 bases sitting between them. The CDR3 consists of 16 residues. This clone was picked up one time. Its antigen is not known. General study findings and limits: Doses of 0.1 to 3.0 mg/kg were accompanied by clonal expansion of CD4+ and CD8+ blood T cells by week 6. Some of the nonresponding patients also showed low levels of normalized T-cell clonal expansion.

Only in-frame clones appear in the TCRdb table, and some are missing; sequencing was by immunoSEQ multiplex PCR. The sample has fewer than 85,000 clones; almost 90% are singletons. This chain connects TRBV5-4 to TRBJ2-3; the D call may be TRBD1 or TRBD2 (5 bases each). The sequences come from CD4+ or CD8+ T cells sorted from blood, collected in a trial of the OX40 agonist ivuxolimab. This TCR was sampled from an adult with an advanced solid tumor such as melanoma, head and neck, liver or kidney cancer. This CDR3 is CASSPTPGPSTDTQYF. The CDR3 bases are TGTGCCAGCAGCCCTACCCCGGGGCCTAGCACAGATACGCAGTATTTT.